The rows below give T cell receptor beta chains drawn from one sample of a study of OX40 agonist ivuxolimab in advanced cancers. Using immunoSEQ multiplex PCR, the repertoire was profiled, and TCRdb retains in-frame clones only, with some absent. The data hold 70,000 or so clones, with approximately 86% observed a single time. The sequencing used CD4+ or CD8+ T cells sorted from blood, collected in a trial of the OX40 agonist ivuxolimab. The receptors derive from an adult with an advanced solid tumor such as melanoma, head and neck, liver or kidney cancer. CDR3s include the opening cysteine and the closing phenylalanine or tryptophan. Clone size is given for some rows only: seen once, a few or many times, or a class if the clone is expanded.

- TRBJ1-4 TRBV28 CASSLHATNEKLFF
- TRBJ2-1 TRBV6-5 CASSYRRRAGDNEQFF
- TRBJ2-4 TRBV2 CASKGDESKNIQYF
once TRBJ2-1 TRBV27 CASSLPSGRGSYNEQFF
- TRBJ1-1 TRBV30 CAWSKGAGNTEAFF
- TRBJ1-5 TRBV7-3 CASSLTGNQPQHF
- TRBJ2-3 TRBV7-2 CASTRLGGDTQYF
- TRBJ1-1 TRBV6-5 CASSGSGRGGTEAFF
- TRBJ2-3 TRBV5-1 CASSLGERADTQYF
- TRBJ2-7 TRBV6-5 CASSYSTGPYEQYF
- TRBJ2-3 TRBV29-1 CSVEVIFTDTQYF
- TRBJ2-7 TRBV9 CASSSGQGEQYF
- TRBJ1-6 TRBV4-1 CASSPRTGQNWHNSPLHF
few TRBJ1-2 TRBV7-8 CASSPQRRRVGYTF
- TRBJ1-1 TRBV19 CASSLSSNTEAFF
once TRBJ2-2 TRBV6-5 CASSSQNTGELFF
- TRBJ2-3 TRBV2 CASSKGRTDTQYF
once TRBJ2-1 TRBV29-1 CSVPGFLAVSYNEQFF
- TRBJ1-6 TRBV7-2 CASSSYNSPLHF
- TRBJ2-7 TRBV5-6 CASSKLTYEQYF
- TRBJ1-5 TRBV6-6 CASSGLLNQPQHF
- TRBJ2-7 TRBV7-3 CASSPTDRNSYEQYF
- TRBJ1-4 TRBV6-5 CASRRTPTNEKLFF
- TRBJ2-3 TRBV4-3 CASSQDPSLGRDTQYF
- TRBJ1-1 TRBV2 CASSGGVLMNTEAFF
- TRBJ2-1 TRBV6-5 CASWRQGAGEQFF
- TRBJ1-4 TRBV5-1 CASSTEPSNEKLFF
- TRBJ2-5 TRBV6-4 CASSDARTRYQETQYF
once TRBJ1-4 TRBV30 CAWSVRTGNPTNEKLFF
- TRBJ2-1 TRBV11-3 CASSLGLRTGNEQFF
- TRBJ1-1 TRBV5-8 CASSLGQGRAEAFF
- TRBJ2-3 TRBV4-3 CASSQGGWTDTQYF
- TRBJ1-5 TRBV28 CASSSGQNNQPQHF
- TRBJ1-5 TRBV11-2 CASSLSEKQPQHF
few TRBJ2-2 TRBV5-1 CASSFSSGGLTGELFF
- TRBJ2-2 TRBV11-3 CASSPGTGGANGELFF
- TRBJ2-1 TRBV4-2 CASSQDQAGAYNEQFF
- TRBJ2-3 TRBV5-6 CASSYTGLGLDTQYF
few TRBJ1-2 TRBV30 CAWRMSNYGYTF
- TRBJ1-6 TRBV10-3 CAISDRDSPGLQGGNSPLHF
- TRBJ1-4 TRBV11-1 CASSLEGHGSEKLFF
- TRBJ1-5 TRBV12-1 CASSFRQGSLFSNQPQHF
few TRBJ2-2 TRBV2 CAKQRGGNTGELFF
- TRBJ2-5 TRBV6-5 CASSYSRQRETQYF
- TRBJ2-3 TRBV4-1 CASSPQGTQGVGTQYF
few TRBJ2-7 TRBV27 CASSPGRKGLAPHWSYEQYF
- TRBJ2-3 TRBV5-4 CASSLRGIWDTQYF
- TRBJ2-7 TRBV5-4 CASSPTSGSSYEQYF
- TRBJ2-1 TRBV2 CASSRTALNEQFF
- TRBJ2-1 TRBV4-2 CASRSLSGRDTTEQFF
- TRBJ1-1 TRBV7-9 CASSLALTNTEAFF
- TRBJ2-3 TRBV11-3 CASGQGLAGADTQYF
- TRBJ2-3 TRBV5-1 CASSPNTLAGGGDTQYF
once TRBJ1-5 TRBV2 CASSGTGGGNQPQHF
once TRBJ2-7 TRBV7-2 CASSPGGHSSYEQYF